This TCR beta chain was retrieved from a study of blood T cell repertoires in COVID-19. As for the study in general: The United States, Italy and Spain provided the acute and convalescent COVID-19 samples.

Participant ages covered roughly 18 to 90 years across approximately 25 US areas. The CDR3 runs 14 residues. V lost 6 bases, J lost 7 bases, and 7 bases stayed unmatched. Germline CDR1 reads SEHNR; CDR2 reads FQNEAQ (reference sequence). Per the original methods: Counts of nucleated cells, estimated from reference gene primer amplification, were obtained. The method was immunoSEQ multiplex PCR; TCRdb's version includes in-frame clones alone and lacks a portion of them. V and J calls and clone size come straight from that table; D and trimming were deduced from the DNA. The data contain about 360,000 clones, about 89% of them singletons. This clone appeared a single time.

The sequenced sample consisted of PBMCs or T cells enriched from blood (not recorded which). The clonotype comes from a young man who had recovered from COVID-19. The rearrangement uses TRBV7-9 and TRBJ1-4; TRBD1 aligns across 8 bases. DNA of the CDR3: TGTGCCAGCAGGACAGACAGGGGAACTGAAAAACTGTTTTTT. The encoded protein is CASRTDRGTEKLFF.